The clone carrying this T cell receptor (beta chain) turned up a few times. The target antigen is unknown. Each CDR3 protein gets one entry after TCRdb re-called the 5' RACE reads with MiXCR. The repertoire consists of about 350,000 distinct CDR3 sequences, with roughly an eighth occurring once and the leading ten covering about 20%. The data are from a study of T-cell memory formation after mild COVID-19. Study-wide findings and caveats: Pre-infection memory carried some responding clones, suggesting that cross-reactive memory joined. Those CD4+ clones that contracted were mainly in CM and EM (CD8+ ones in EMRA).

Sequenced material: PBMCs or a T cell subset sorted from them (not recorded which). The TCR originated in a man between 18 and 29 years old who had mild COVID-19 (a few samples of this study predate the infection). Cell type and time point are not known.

CDR3: CASSLGLSETQYF. Written as DNA, the CDR3 is TGTGCCAGCAGCTTGGGCCTATCGGAGACCCAGTACTTC. The V call is TRBV11-2, the J call TRBJ2-5; D gene ambiguous. Trimming shortened V by 3 bases and J by 5 bases, and 10 bases separated the two germline ends. The CDR3 loop spans 13 amino acids. Germline CDR1 and CDR2: SGHAT and FQNNGV.